The text below deals with one TCR beta chain. The specificity of this receptor is unknown. Qualities for individual bases were not recorded, and no much larger clone is one base off. This specimen belongs to a study of shared clonotypes between healthy human individuals (dated by TCRdb to 2020 to 2021). Turning to the overall study: Two women and a few men aged 18 to 49 years were included in the cohort. For each donor, CD4 naive and CD4 memory were each run on three plates, CD8 naive on two plates, and CD8 memory on one plate. Blood TCR repertoires of a handful of healthy adults were deeply sequenced to estimate repertoire size and the extent of clonotype sharing between individuals. To increase sequencing depth and limit assay-specific biases, TCR repertoire library preparation and sequencing were carried out by different laboratories using diverse techniques. Between about 0.85 and 9.5 billion PBMCs per donor were obtained by leukapheresis. Here is what the overall study found, with its caveats: Compared with non-shared clonotypes, the clonotypes found in all four sorted-subset donors had higher generation probabilities. Pairwise subsampling led to the expectation that sequencing depth would affect the degree of clonotype sharing among donors. Sharing across a few donors was observed for roughly 5% of naive CD4, over 3% of naive CD8, roughly 2.4% of memory CD4, and over 0.3% of memory CD8 clonotypes. Even with the large sequencing depth, rarefaction of the sorted-subset datasets indicated that sequencing was incomplete. Sampling was restricted to blood, and TCR repertoires in tissue are likely to differ from TCR repertoires in blood. Because the study included only a small number of donors, the genetic and exposure-history diversity represented was limited. Naive subsets generally had larger estimated clonotype richness than memory subsets did.

TCR CDR3 regions were amplified from genomic DNA by multiplex PCR using the deep immunoSEQ assay. Extracted genomic DNA from each cell subset was distributed evenly across all wells of several immunoSEQ 96-well plates, and each plate was treated as a replicate. Each replicate PCR for sorted subsets received around 0.2 ug genomic DNA, equal to roughly 30,000 T cell genomes. The purified libraries were quantified using a Qubit 3.0 fluorometer, sized with a Bioanalyzer 2100, and then quantified again using the KAPA Library Quantification kit. Every immunoSEQ 96-well plate was sequenced on a dedicated single-read 150-cycle Illumina NextSeq 550 flow cell. In the source study's methods: The immunoSEQ output contained only junctional sequences without quality scores, so filtering could not match that applied to full-length reads. Sequences were annotated with PyIR, a Python wrapper for IgBLAST v1.9, using IMGT germline references to assign V/J genes and CDR3. Reads with weak V/J assignments (E-value above 1e-6), missing CDR3, stop codons, out-of-frame junctions, or ambiguous translated residues were removed. V3J clonotypes were defined as sequences sharing an identical inferred V gene, J gene, and CDR3 amino acid sequence. Percentage overlap between repertoires was computed as shared unique clonotypes divided by the size of the smaller repertoire. Three approaches were used to assess repertoire richness: RTK rarefaction, the Chao1 estimator, and Recon v2.1 estimates of unobserved clonotypes. Generation probabilities were computed with OLGA for all TCRbeta clonotypes obtained by the gDNA method from several donors. Entries here come from immuneACCESS through TCRdb and include only in-frame sequences with V and J called. Some clones fail to appear in such tables; in the studies checked, an unresolved V gene covers under half of the shortfall, and the cause of the remainder is unknown. The V and J calls and clone size come from that table; D and trimming were worked out from the DNA. This sample has about 2.1 million clones in its table, and over 85% of those were observed once. Of the sample, about 1.7% falls within the top ten clones.

CD8 naive samples were obtained by positive selection for CCR7 among CD45RO-negative cells, yielding a CD45RA+CCR7+ population from which TemRA cells were excluded. Donors were healthy HIV-negative adults with no recently reported acute infections or vaccinations. Only Caucasian adults living in Nashville, Tennessee, USA were represented among the donors. After blood collection by leukapheresis, PBMCs were isolated using Ficoll-Histopaque density gradient centrifugation and then cryopreserved in the vapor phase of liquid nitrogen. Purity and quantity of every magnetically sorted T cell population were checked by analytical flow cytometry. Genomic DNA was isolated from each sorted fraction and quantified by UV absorbance on a Nanodrop 2000c. V gives up 2 bases and J gives up 7 bases, and the segment between their germline ends measures 18 bases. The CDR3 has 16 amino acids, counting the end cysteine and phenylalanine. Left in the record is the CDR3 DNA by itself, 48 bases read in frame from the first base. CDR1 and CDR2, per the germline V gene, are MGHRA and YSYEKL.

This receptor was obtained from a man younger than 35 in good health. Some clones in this sample may be carry-over from other donors' samples. This chain is built from TRBV4-1 and TRBJ2-1; matching of 6 bases hints at TRBD2 as the D gene. Input material: naive CD8+ T cells from PBMCs. The cell subset or site label, read with the paper, signifies: CD45RA+CCR7+. DNA sequence: TGCGCCAGCAGCCAAACCCCGGGACTTTTATTAAATGAGCAGTTCTTC. This codes for CASSQTPGLLLNEQFF.